The sequence of this TCR beta chain was determined in a study of blood T cells in healthy people across ages. This clonotype was detected a few times. The use of a sample-barcoded 5' primer and a J-beta primer mix characterized a second PCR of roughly 6 to 11 cycles. A template-switch adaptor with 12 random nucleotides tagged each cDNA molecule. TCRdb ran MiXCR on the 5' RACE reads and lists one entry per CDR3 protein. The table records roughly 2 million distinct CDR3 sequences, 40% to 55% of them present only once. Germline CDR1 and CDR2: DFQATT and SNEGSKA (reference sequence). The CDR3 consists of 15 residues. Trimming took off 3 bases at V and 5 bases at J, with 19 bases between the two ends.

V gene TRBV20-1 combines with J gene TRBJ2-5, with D unresolved. This TCR was sampled from a woman in her thirties or forties in good health. The source material was blood. CDR3 residues: CSASRNLGLGETQYF. For the CDR3, the DNA is TGCAGTGCTAGCCGGAACCTCGGGCTTGGGGAGACCCAGTACTTC.